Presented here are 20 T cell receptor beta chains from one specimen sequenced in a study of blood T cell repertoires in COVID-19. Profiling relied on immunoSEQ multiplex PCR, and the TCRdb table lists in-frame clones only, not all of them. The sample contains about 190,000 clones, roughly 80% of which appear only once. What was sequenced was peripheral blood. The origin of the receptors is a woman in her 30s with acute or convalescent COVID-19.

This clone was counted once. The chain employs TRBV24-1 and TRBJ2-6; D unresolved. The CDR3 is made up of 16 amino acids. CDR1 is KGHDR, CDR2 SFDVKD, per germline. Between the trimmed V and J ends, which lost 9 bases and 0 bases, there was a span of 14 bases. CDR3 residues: CATPRGRSSGANVLTF. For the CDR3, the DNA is TGTGCCACCCCCCGAGGCCGAAGCTCTGGGGCCAACGTCCTGACTTTC.

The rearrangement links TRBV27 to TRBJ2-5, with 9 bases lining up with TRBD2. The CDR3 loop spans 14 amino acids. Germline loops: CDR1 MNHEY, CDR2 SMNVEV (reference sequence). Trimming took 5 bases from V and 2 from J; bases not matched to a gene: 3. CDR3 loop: CASSSGGHQETQYF. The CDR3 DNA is TGTGCCAGCAGTAGCGGGGGGCATCAAGAGACCCAGTACTTC.

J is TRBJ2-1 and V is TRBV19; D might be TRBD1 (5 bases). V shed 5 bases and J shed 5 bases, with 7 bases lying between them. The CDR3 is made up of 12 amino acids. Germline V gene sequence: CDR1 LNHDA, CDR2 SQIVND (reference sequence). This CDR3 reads CASSWGDNEQFF. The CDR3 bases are TGTGCCAGTAGTTGGGGCGACAATGAGCAGTTCTTC. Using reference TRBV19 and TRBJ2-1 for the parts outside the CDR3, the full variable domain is DGGITQSPKYLFRKEGQNVTLSCEQNLNHDAMYWYRQDPGQGLRLIYYSQIVNDFQKGDIAEGYSVSREKKESFPLTVTSAQKNPTAFYLCASSWGDNEQFFGPGTRLTVL.

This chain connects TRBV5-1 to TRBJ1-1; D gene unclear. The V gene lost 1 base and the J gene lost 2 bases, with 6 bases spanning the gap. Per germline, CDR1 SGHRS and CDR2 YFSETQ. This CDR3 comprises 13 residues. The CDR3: CASSLSLNTEAFF. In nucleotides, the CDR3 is TGCGCCAGCAGCTTGTCCCTAAACACTGAAGCTTTCTTT.

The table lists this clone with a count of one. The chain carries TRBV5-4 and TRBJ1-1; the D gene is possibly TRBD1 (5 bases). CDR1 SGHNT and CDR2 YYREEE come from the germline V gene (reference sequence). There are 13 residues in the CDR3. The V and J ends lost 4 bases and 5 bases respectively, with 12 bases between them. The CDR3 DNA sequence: TGTGCCAGCAGCACCCTGGGGACTACTGAAGCTTTCTTT. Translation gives CASSTLGTTEAFF.

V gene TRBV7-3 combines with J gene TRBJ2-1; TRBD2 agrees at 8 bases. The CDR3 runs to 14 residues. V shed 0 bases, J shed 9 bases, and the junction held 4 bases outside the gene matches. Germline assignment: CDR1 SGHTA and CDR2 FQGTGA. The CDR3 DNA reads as TGTGCCAGCAGCTTAACCATTAGCGGGGTTGAGCAGTTCTTC. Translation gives CASSLTISGVEQFF.

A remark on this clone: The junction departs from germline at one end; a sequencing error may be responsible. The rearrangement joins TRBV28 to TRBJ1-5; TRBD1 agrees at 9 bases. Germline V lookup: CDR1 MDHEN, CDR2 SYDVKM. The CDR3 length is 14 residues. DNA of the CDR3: TGTGCCGGCAGATCTACAGGGGGCGGTCAGCCCCAGCATTTT. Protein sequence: CAGRSTGGGQPQHF. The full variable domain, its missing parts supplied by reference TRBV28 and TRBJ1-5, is DVKVTQSSRYLVKRTGEKVFLECVQDMDHENMFWYRQDPGLGLRLIYFSYDVKMKEKGDIPEGYSVSREKKERFSLILESASTNQTSMYLCAGRSTGGGQPQHFGDGTRLSIL.

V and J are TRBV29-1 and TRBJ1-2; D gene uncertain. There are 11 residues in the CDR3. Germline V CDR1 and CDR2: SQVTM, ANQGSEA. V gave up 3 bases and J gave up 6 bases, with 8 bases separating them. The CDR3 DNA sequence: TGCAGCGTTGAGGAGAGGCATGGCTACACCTTC. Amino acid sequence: CSVEERHGYTF.

The CDR3 region is CASSNREAGASNNEQFF. Here the CDR3 DNA reads TGTGCCAGCAGCAATAGGGAGGCGGGGGCGTCAAACAATGAGCAGTTCTTC. The chain links TRBV21-1 to TRBJ2-1; the table gives TRBD2 as D, unverified against the DNA. TRBV21-1 is labeled a pseudogene. The CDR3 runs 17 residues.

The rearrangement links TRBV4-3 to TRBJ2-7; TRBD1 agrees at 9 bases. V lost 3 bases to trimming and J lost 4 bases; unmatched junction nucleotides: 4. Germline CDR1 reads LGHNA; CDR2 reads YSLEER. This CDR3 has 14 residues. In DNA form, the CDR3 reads TGCGCCAGCAGCCACGGACAGGGGAGGTACGAGCAGTACTTC. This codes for CASSHGQGRYEQYF.

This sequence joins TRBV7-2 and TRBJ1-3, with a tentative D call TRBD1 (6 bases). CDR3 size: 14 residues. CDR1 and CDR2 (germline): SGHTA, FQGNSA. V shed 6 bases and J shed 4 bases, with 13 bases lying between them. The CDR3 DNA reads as TGTGCCAGCAGGTTGGGGGCGCAAGGAAACACCATATATTTT. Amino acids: CASRLGAQGNTIYF.

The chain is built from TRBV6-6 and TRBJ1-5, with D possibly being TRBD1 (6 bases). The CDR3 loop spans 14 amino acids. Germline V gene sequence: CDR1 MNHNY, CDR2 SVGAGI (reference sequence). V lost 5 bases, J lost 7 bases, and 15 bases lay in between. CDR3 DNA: TGTGCCAGCAGTCTGCCGGGACAAGAGCAGCCCCAGCATTTT. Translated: CASSLPGQEQPQHF.

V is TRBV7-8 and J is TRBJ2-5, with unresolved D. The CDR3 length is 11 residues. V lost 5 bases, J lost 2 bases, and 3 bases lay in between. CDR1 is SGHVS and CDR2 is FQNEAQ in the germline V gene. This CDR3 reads CASSPQETQYF. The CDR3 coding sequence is TGTGCCAGCAGCCCGCAAGAGACCCAGTACTTC.

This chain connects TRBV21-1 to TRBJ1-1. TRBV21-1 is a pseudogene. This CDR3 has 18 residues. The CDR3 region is CASSKTNRSAVPGTEAFF. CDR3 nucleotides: TGTGCCAGCAGCAAAACCAACCGGTCGGCAGTGCCGGGCACTGAAGCTTTCTTT.

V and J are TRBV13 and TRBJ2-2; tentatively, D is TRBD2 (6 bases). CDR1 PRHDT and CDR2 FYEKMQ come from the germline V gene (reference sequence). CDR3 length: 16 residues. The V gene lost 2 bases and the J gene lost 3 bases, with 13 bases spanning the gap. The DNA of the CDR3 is TGTGCCAGCAGCTTACTTGGGGGGTCGGACACCGGGGAGCTGTTTTTT. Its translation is CASSLLGGSDTGELFF.

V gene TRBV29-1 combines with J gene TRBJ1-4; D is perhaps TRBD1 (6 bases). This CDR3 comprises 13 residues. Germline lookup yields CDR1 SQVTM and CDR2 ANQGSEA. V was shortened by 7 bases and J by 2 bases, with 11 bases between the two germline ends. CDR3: CSGRGATNEKLFF. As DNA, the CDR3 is TGCAGCGGGCGGGGGGCCACTAATGAAAAACTGTTTTTT.

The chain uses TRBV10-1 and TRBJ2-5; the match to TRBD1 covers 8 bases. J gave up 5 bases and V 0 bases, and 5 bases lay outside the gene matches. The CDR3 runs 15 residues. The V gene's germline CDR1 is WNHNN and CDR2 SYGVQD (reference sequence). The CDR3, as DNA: TGCGCCAGCAGTGAGTCGACCAGGGGGCGTGAGACCCAGTACTTC. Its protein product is CASSESTRGRETQYF.

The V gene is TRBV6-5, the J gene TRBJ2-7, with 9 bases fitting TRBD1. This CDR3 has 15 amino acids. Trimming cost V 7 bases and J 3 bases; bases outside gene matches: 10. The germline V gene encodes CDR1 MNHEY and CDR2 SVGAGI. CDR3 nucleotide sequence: TGTGCCAGCATTTTCACGGGACAGGGCCTCTACGAGCAGTACTTC. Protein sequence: CASIFTGQGLYEQYF.

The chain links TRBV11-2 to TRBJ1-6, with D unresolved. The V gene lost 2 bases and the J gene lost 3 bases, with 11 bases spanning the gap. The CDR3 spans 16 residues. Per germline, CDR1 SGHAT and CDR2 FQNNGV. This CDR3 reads CASSLKTGVYNSPLHF. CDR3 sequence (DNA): TGTGCCAGCAGCTTAAAAACCGGGGTCTATAATTCACCCCTCCACTTT. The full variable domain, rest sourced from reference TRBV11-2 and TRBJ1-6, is EAGVAQSPRYKIIEKRQSVAFWCNPISGHATLYWYQQILGQGPKLLIQFQNNGVVDDSQLPKDRFSAERLKGVDSTLKIQPAKLEDSAVYLCASSLKTGVYNSPLHFGNGTRLTVT.

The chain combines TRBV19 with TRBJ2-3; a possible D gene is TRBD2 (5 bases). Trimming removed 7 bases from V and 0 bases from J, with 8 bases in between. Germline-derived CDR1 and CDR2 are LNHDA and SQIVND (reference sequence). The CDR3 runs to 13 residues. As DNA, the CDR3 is TGTGCCAGTAAGGACTTCAGCACAGATACGCAGTATTTT. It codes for CASKDFSTDTQYF.